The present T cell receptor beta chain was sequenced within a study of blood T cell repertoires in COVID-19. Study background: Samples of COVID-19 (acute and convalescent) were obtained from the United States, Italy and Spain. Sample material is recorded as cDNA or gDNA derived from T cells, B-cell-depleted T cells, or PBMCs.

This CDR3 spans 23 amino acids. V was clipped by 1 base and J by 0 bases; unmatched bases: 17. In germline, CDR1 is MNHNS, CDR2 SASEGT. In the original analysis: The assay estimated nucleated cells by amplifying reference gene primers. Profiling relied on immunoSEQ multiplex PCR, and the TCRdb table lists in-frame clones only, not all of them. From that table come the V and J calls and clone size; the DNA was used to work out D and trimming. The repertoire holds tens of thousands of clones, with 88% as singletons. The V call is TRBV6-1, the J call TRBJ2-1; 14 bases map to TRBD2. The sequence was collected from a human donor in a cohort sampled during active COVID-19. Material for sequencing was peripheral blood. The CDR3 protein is CASSEGGEPLGLAGALSYNEQFF. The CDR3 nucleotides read TGTGCCAGCAGTGAAGGGGGTGAACCCCTGGGACTAGCGGGAGCCCTCTCCTACAATGAGCAGTTCTTC.